Shown below are 31 T cell receptor beta chains from a single sample sequenced in a study of T-cell memory formation after mild COVID-19. TCRdb reanalysed the 5' RACE reads using MiXCR and keeps one entry per CDR3 protein. The sample has about 470,000 distinct CDR3 sequences, about 18% seen once. The specimen was PBMCs or a T cell subset sorted from them (not recorded which). The receptors here all came from an adult woman who had mild COVID-19 (a few samples of this study predate the infection). Cell type and time point are not known.

The chain couples TRBV9 to TRBJ2-5; D might be TRBD2 (5 bases). This CDR3 comprises 14 residues. Trimming left V 4 bases short and J 0 bases short, with 10 bases between. Germline V gives CDR1 SGDLS, CDR2 YYNGEE. The CDR3 sequence: CASSPSPNQETQYF. The CDR3 region has the DNA TGTGCCAGCAGCCCTAGCCCAAACCAAGAGACCCAGTACTTC. Variable domain in full (rest from reference TRBV9 and TRBJ2-5): DSGVTQTPKHLITATGQRVTLRCSPRSGDLSVYWYQQSLDQGLQFLIQYYNGEERAKGNILERFSAQQFPDLHSELNLSSLELGDSALYFCASSPSPNQETQYFGPGTRLLVL.

The rearrangement joins TRBV29-1 to TRBJ2-2; 11 nucleotides agree with TRBD1. The CDR3 totals 15 residues. The V segment lost 5 bases and the J segment 4 bases; nucleotides outside the gene matches: 6. Germline loops: CDR1 SQVTM, CDR2 ANQGSEA. In nucleotides, the CDR3 is TGCAGCGTTATGGGGACAGGGGGTTCCACCGGGGAGCTGTTTTTT. Encoded protein: CSVMGTGGSTGELFF.

The chain employs TRBV9 and TRBJ1-2, with D possibly matching TRBD1 (6 bases). The CDR3 totals 12 residues. Trimming removed 8 bases at V and 4 bases at J, with 12 bases between. Germline lookup yields CDR1 SGDLS and CDR2 YYNGEE. The CDR3 sequence is CASRTAVYGYTF. CDR3 bases: TGTGCCAGTCGGACAGCGGTCTATGGCTACACCTTC. The variable domain in full, with the rest retrieved from reference TRBV9 and TRBJ1-2, is DSGVTQTPKHLITATGQRVTLRCSPRSGDLSVYWYQQSLDQGLQFLIQYYNGEERAKGNILERFSAQQFPDLHSELNLSSLELGDSALYFCASRTAVYGYTFGSGTRLTVV.

This clonotype came up a few times. The rearrangement links TRBV27 to TRBJ2-2, with 10 bases that match TRBD1. Losses at the gene ends were 7 bases for V and 6 bases for J; bases not matched to a gene: 17. Germline V lookup: CDR1 MNHEY, CDR2 SMNVEV (reference sequence). This CDR3 is 18 amino acids long. The CDR3 DNA is TGTGCCAGCAAAAACCGGGACAGGGGTAGTTCTTTGTCCGGGGAGCTGTTTTTT. Translating it yields CASKNRDRGSSLSGELFF.

The chain joins TRBV12-3 or TRBV12-4 to TRBJ2-1, with D tentatively TRBD2 (6 bases). This CDR3 region has 11 residues. V was cut by 5 bases and J by 12 bases, with 11 bases left in between. CDR3 protein: CASSPGTGQFF. CDR3 in DNA: TGTGCCAGCAGTCCCGGGACTGGGCAGTTCTTC.

Only a few counts were recorded for this clonotype. The CDR3: CASSRGDEAFF. The CDR3 coding sequence is TGTGCCAGCTCACGGGGAGATGAAGCTTTCTTT. The genes are TRBV18 and TRBJ1-1; D gene unclear. The V gene's germline CDR1 is KGHSH and CDR2 LQKENI. The CDR3 runs to 11 residues. Trimming shortened V by 4 bases and J by 7 bases, and 7 bases separated the two germline ends.

This clonotype was seen a handful of times. The chain combines TRBV7-9 with TRBJ2-7; the D gene could be TRBD1 or TRBD2 (5 bases each). The germline V gene encodes CDR1 SEHNR and CDR2 FQNEAQ (reference sequence). V lost 4 bases, J lost 2 bases, and 12 bases lay in between. This CDR3 spans 14 amino acids. CDR3: CASSSTGAAYEQYF. For the CDR3, the DNA is TGTGCCAGCAGCTCAACCGGGGCCGCCTACGAGCAGTACTTC.

The V call is TRBV5-1, the J call TRBJ2-5, with 8 nucleotides matching TRBD2. This CDR3 is 16 amino acids long. J gave up 4 bases and V 0 bases, and 8 bases lay outside the gene matches. In germline, CDR1 is SGHRS, CDR2 YFSETQ. CDR3 nucleotides: TGCGCCAGCAGCTTGGGGTCAGCGGGAGTCGGAGAGACCCAGTACTTC. Protein: CASSLGSAGVGETQYF.

The CDR3 nucleotides read TGTGCCAGTCAAATCACAGGGAGCTCCTACGAGCAGTACTTC. Translating it yields CASQITGSSYEQYF. This chain links TRBV28 with TRBJ2-7, with D tentatively TRBD1 (6 bases). Germline V gives CDR1 MDHEN, CDR2 SYDVKM. The V and J ends lost 9 bases and 0 bases respectively, with 15 bases between them. The CDR3 extends over 14 amino acids.

The chain uses TRBV11-3 and TRBJ2-1, with 8 bases aligning to TRBD2. CDR3 size: 21 residues. V lost 0 bases and J lost 7; bases outside the gene matches: 23. Per germline, CDR1 SGHNT and CDR2 YENEEA. CDR3 sequence (DNA): TGTGCCAGCAGCTTAGATGGTGTGTTGAGCGGGAGTCGTTCGCGGGAAAATGAGCAGTTCTTC. Translated: CASSLDGVLSGSRSRENEQFF.

This clonotype was counted a few times. V and J are TRBV12-3 or TRBV12-4 and TRBJ1-5; no reliable D call. This CDR3 has 12 amino acids. With 3 bases removed from V and 7 bases from J, the gap between germline ends came to 7 bases. The CDR3 reads CASSFEYQPQHF. The CDR3 DNA reads TGTGCCAGCAGTTTCGAGTACCAGCCCCAGCATTTT.

The genes are TRBV11-2 and TRBJ2-5, with 9 bases identical to TRBD2. CDR1 is SGHAT and CDR2 is FQNNGV in the germline V gene. The V segment lost 3 bases and the J segment 4 bases; nucleotides outside the gene matches: 9. This CDR3 has 16 amino acids. The DNA of the CDR3 is TGTGCCAGCAGCTTTTACCCTAGCGGGGAGGGAGAGACCCAGTACTTC. It translates to CASSFYPSGEGETQYF.

This clonotype showed up just a few times. The chain carries TRBV5-1 and TRBJ1-1; D is uncertain. The CDR3 is 14 amino acids. In germline, CDR1 is SGHRS, CDR2 YFSETQ. V shed 1 base and J shed 2 bases, with 9 bases lying between them. CDR3 coding DNA: TGCGCCAGCAGCTTGTTTCGGGGAAACACTGAAGCTTTCTTT. Its protein product is CASSLFRGNTEAFF.

This clonotype was seen a handful of times. The V gene is TRBV24-1, the J gene TRBJ2-2, with D uncertain. The CDR3 extends over 13 amino acids. The V and J ends lost 7 bases and 4 bases respectively, with 9 bases between them. Germline V CDR1 and CDR2: KGHDR, SFDVKD. The CDR3 bases are TGTGCCACCAGAGCCTCAGGCACCGGGGAGCTGTTTTTT. Amino acid sequence: CATRASGTGELFF.

This clonotype was counted only a few times. The chain joins TRBV4-1 to TRBJ1-1; 7 nucleotides line up with TRBD1. Germline V gene data show CDR1 as MGHRA and CDR2 as YSYEKL. This CDR3 contains 15 residues. V lost 2 bases to trimming and J lost 3 bases; unmatched junction nucleotides: 6. CDR3 DNA: TGCGCCAGCAGCCAAACGACAGGGTGGTACACTGAAGCTTTCTTT. Its translation: CASSQTTGWYTEAFF.

A few counts support this clonotype. The chain carries TRBV7-8 and TRBJ1-1; no clear D. CDR3 length: 16 amino acids. Trimming shortened V by 5 bases and J by 3 bases, and 19 bases separated the two germline ends. Germline V gene lookup returns CDR1 SGHVS and CDR2 FQNEAQ. CDR3 bases: TGTGCCAGCAGCCTATTTGGGTCTCAGAGAGACACTGAAGCTTTCTTT. Protein product: CASSLFGSQRDTEAFF.

This sequence joins TRBV5-1 and TRBJ2-7; 13 positions match TRBD2. In germline, CDR1 is SGHRS, CDR2 YFSETQ. CDR3 length: 16 amino acids. V was pared by 4 bases and J by 0 bases, with 4 bases of the junction left unmatched. The CDR3 loop reads CASSPGLAGASYEQYF. The CDR3, as DNA: TGCGCCAGCAGCCCTGGACTAGCGGGGGCCTCCTACGAGCAGTACTTC.

In its sample, this clonotype was seen a few times. The chain uses TRBV5-1 and TRBJ1-2; 7 nucleotides match TRBD1. V lost 2 bases, J lost 4 bases, and 11 bases stayed unmatched. This CDR3 has 16 residues. Germline lookup yields CDR1 SGHRS and CDR2 YFSETQ. CDR3 DNA sequence: TGCGCCAGCAGCTTTGAGGGGGACAGACCGCCCTATGGCTACACCTTC. Translated, it gives CASSFEGDRPPYGYTF.

The CDR3 loop reads CASSLANSAYEQYF. The CDR3 nucleotides are TGTGCCAGCAGCTTAGCGAACTCAGCCTACGAGCAGTACTTC. V gene TRBV7-9 combines with J gene TRBJ2-7; D gene uncertain. Trimming took 0 bases from V and 2 from J, leaving 8 bases between them. The CDR3 is 14 residues long. Germline V gives CDR1 SEHNR, CDR2 FQNEAQ (reference sequence).

This chain uses TRBV15 with TRBJ1-1, with no clear D. V dropped 0 bases and J dropped 1 base, with 12 bases sitting between them. Germline CDR1 LNHNV, CDR2 YYDKDF (reference sequence). This CDR3 has 16 amino acids. The CDR3, as DNA: TGTGCCACCAGCAGAGATAGGGAGGCAGGGAACACTGAAGCTTTCTTT. Its translation is CATSRDREAGNTEAFF. Full variable domain (outside the CDR3, taken from reference TRBV15 and TRBJ1-1): DAMVIQNPRYQVTQFGKPVTLSCSQTLNHNVMYWYQQKSSQAPKLLFHYYDKDFNNEADTPDNFQSRRPNTSFCFLDIRSPGLGDTAMYLCATSRDREAGNTEAFFGQGTRLTVV.

This clonotype was seen more than once but under ten times. The CDR3 spells CATSDDYRQFDYGYTF. The CDR3 bases are TGTGCCACCAGCGATGATTACAGACAGTTCGACTATGGCTACACCTTC. The rearrangement links TRBV15 to TRBJ1-2; the D gene is possibly TRBD1 (5 bases). The CDR3 covers 16 residues. The V end lost 5 bases, the J end lost 3 bases, and 19 bases lay between the germline ends. Per germline, CDR1 LNHNV and CDR2 YYDKDF (reference sequence).

As DNA, the CDR3 is TGTGCCAGCAGTTCGGGACTAGCGGGAGGGCCGAGCGGGGAGCTGTTTTTT. Amino acids: CASSSGLAGGPSGELFF. The rearrangement links TRBV7-2 to TRBJ2-2; 16 positions agree with TRBD2. The germline V gene encodes CDR1 SGHTA and CDR2 FQGNSA. This CDR3 is built from 17 residues. Unmatched junction bases numbered 8, after V lost 6 bases and J lost 7 bases.

A few counts support this clonotype. The chain employs TRBV12-3 or TRBV12-4 and TRBJ2-1; TRBD1 matches at 9 bases. The CDR3 runs 15 residues. J was trimmed by 4 bases and V by 3 bases; bases with no gene match: 4. The CDR3 protein is CASSLNRGLYNEQFF. DNA of the CDR3: TGTGCCAGCAGTTTGAACAGGGGGCTTTACAATGAGCAGTTCTTC.

This clonotype was counted at least ten times. This sequence joins TRBV7-2 and TRBJ1-5; a weak D match, TRBD1 (5 bases). Germline V gives CDR1 SGHTA, CDR2 FQGNSA. Trimming took off 4 bases at V and 5 bases at J, with 9 bases between the two ends. The CDR3 has 13 amino acids. CDR3 sequence reads: CASSYRGDQPQHF. The CDR3 nucleotides are TGTGCCAGCAGCTACCGGGGCGATCAGCCCCAGCATTTT.

The chain combines TRBV6-2 or TRBV6-3 with TRBJ2-7, with D perhaps TRBD1 (5 bases). V was pared by 6 bases and J by 5 bases, with 20 bases between. The CDR3 has 15 amino acids. Germline lookup yields CDR1 MNHEY and CDR2 SVGEGT. The CDR3 loop is CASRTRTKGSHEQYF. For the CDR3, the DNA is TGTGCCAGCAGAACCCGGACCAAGGGGTCACACGAGCAGTACTTC.

This clonotype showed up just a few times. The rearrangement links TRBV12-3 or TRBV12-4 to TRBJ2-7; the match to TRBD1 covers 11 bases. V lost 6 bases to trimming and J lost 1 base; unmatched junction nucleotides: 11. CDR3 size: 17 residues. The CDR3 reads CASSGTGGIPTSYEQYF. The CDR3 region has the DNA TGTGCCAGCAGCGGGACAGGGGGGATACCAACGTCCTACGAGCAGTACTTC.

The chain is built from TRBV14 and TRBJ2-2, with a tentative D call TRBD1 (5 bases). Germline loops: CDR1 SGHDN, CDR2 FVKESK. V dropped 3 bases and J dropped 1 base, with 9 bases sitting between them. CDR3 length: 15 amino acids. CDR3 protein: CASSQFQGNTGELFF. The CDR3 DNA reads as TGTGCCAGCAGCCAGTTCCAGGGGAACACCGGGGAGCTGTTTTTT.

The chain carries TRBV20-1 and TRBJ2-1, with D perhaps being TRBD1 or TRBD2 (5 bases each). CDR1 is DFQATT and CDR2 is SNEGSKA in the germline V gene (reference sequence). V was clipped by 5 bases and J by 5 bases, with 13 bases between them. The CDR3 contains 13 residues. DNA for the CDR3: TGCAGTGCTCACCGGGGCCTAGACAATGAGCAGTTCTTC. As protein: CSAHRGLDNEQFF.

In its sample, this clonotype was seen a few times. In DNA form, the CDR3 reads TGTGCCAGCAGGCCCCCGGCTAGCGGTAACACAGATACGCAGTATTTT. Protein product: CASRPPASGNTDTQYF. V usage is TRBV28 and J usage is TRBJ2-3, with TRBD2 identical over 7 bases. CDR1 and CDR2 from the germline V gene are MDHEN and SYDVKM. The CDR3 covers 16 residues. After removal of 6 bases from V and 2 bases from J, the junction contained 11 bases not matched to a gene.

Only a few counts were recorded for this clonotype. The V and J genes are TRBV29-1 and TRBJ1-2; D is uncertain. Germline V CDR1 and CDR2: SQVTM, ANQGSEA. The ends were cut back, 7 bases at V and 7 bases at J, with 13 bases in the middle. This CDR3 contains 11 residues. The CDR3, as DNA: TGCAGCGGGTTCCTGACTGGTGGCTACACCTTC. Its protein is CSGFLTGGYTF.

This clonotype was counted a few times. The chain employs TRBV20-1 and TRBJ1-5; D unresolved. The CDR3 consists of 15 residues. The germline CDR1 and CDR2 sequences are DFQATT and SNEGSKA (reference sequence). V shed 0 bases and J shed 4 bases, with 13 bases lying between them. As DNA, the CDR3 is TGCAGTGCTAGAGATCGCAGAAATCCTAATCAGCCCCAGCATTTT. Its translation: CSARDRRNPNQPQHF.